Listed below are T cell receptor beta chains from one sample, sequenced in a study of human T cells and chemical hapten exposure. TCRdb re-derived calls from the RACE reads in MiXCR, one entry per CDR3 protein. Seen here are 44,000 or so distinct CDR3 sequences, roughly 3.5% observed once, and the top ten hold 5% to 7%. Input material: whole blood. The receptor set was obtained from a human donor in good health. Some clones in this sample may be carry-over from other donors' samples. The CDR3 runs from the conserved cysteine through the conserved F or W. Each record gives: V gene, J gene, clone size, D gene, CDR3 DNA, CDR3 protein. A D gene is named only where the DNA matches it firmly. Size tells how often a clone was seen (once, few, many) or the class of an expanded clone, and some rows leave it out.

TRBV14	TRBJ2-5	few	TRBD2	TGTGCCAGCAGCCGAAGAAAGTGGGAGGGCCGAGAGACCCAGTACTTC	CASSRRKWEGRETQYF
TRBV9	TRBJ1-1	many	-	TGTGCCAGCAACCCGATCATGGGAACTGAAGCTTTCTTT	CASNPIMGTEAFF
TRBV19	TRBJ2-7	many	-	TGTGCCAGTAGTCCTAGGACAGACTACGAGCAGTACTTC	CASSPRTDYEQYF
TRBV28	TRBJ2-3	-	-	TGTGCCAGCATTTCTTCCGGGGGAGATACGCAGTATTTT	CASISSGGDTQYF
TRBV29-1	TRBJ2-2	many	-	TGCAGCGTTGAAGGCAAGGGCACCGGGGAGCTGTTTTTT	CSVEGKGTGELFF
TRBV4-1	TRBJ2-3	many	-	TGCGCCAGCAGCCAAGTGGATAGGGGCACAGATACGCAGTATTTT	CASSQVDRGTDTQYF
TRBV20-1	TRBJ2-1	-	-	TGCAGTGCTAGACCGGGCACAGGGATCAATGAGCAGTTCTTC	CSARPGTGINEQFF
TRBV28	TRBJ1-5	many	TRBD1	TGTGCCAGCAGTAGCCCTGGACAGGGCAACAATCAGCCCCAGCATTTT	CASSSPGQGNNQPQHF
TRBV7-9	TRBJ1-2	few	-	TGTGCCAGCAGCTTACCCCGTCTGGGACACCCTGGCTACACCTTC	CASSLPRLGHPGYTF
TRBV6-4	TRBJ1-5	-	-	TGTGCCAGCAGCGGTACCGGGGCCGGGGGTGGCCCTAGTCAGCCCCAGCATTTT	CASSGTGAGGGPSQPQHF
TRBV10-2	TRBJ1-1	many	-	TGCGCCAGCAGTGAGGCCAGGGAGGACACTGAAGCTTTCTTT	CASSEAREDTEAFF
TRBV28	TRBJ1-2	many	-	TGTGCCAGCAGTCCAGGAAGAGGCTACACCTTC	CASSPGRGYTF
TRBV21-1	TRBJ2-7	many	-	TGTGCCAGCAGCAATGGGCGTAAAGCGGGAGGGGGCACCTACGAGCAGTACTTC	CASSNGRKAGGGTYEQYF
TRBV28	TRBJ2-7	many	TRBD1	TGTGCCAGCAGTTTTCAACAGGGGTACTACGAGCAGTACTTC	CASSFQQGYYEQYF
TRBV20-1	TRBJ1-2	few	-	TGCAGTGCTAGAGGGAGCGGGGACTATGGCTACACCTTC	CSARGSGDYGYTF
TRBV7-8	TRBJ2-1	many	-	TGTGCCAGCAGCCAAATCGCGGACCTGTACAATGAGCAGTTCTTC	CASSQIADLYNEQFF
TRBV11-2	TRBJ2-5	few	TRBD2	TGTGCCAGCAGCTTTAGCGGGAGAACCGGGGAGACCCAGTACTTC	CASSFSGRTGETQYF
TRBV12-3/TRBV12-4	TRBJ2-7	few	TRBD1	TGTGCCAGCAGTTGGACAGGGGTCGGGGAGCAGTACTTC	CASSWTGVGEQYF
TRBV12-3/TRBV12-4	TRBJ2-1	few	TRBD1	TGTGCCAGCAGTCCCGGCCGGTGGGACAGGGGGACCTCCTACAATGAGCAGTTCTTC	CASSPGRWDRGTSYNEQFF
TRBV5-1	TRBJ2-4	-	TRBD2	TGCGCCAGCAGCTTGGAGGGACTAGCGGGTCTAAACATTCAGTACTTC	CASSLEGLAGLNIQYF
TRBV11-2	TRBJ1-2	many	-	TGTGCCAGCAACCCTATCCTGCGAGGGCCATATTACTATGGCTACACCTTC	CASNPILRGPYYYGYTF
TRBV6-6	TRBJ2-7	many	TRBD1	TGTGCCAGCAGTGACCGACAGGGTAGTAGCTACGAGCAGTACTTC	CASSDRQGSSYEQYF
TRBV12-3/TRBV12-4	TRBJ2-3	many	-	TGTGCCAGCAGTTTGGGGCAGGGCCCGAGCACAGATACGCAGTATTTT	CASSLGQGPSTDTQYF
TRBV10-1	TRBJ1-4	many	TRBD1	TGCGCCAGCTTGGAGGGGGGACAGGGGACTGGAAAACTGTTTTTT	CASLEGGQGTGKLFF
TRBV27	TRBJ2-7	few	-	TGTGCCAGCAGTTTAGGAGCGGCTCCAGGGTCAGAGCAGTACTTC	CASSLGAAPGSEQYF
TRBV24-1	TRBJ2-3	few	TRBD2	TGTGCCACCGGGCATCTAGCGGGAGGGTCGGATACGCAGTATTTT	CATGHLAGGSDTQYF
TRBV10-2	TRBJ2-5	many	-	TGCGCCAGCACTAGGACTCGACAAGAGACCCAGTACTTC	CASTRTRQETQYF
TRBV20-1	TRBJ1-1	many	-	TGCAGTGCTGTGACAGGGAACACTGAAGCTTTCTTT	CSAVTGNTEAFF
TRBV10-3	TRBJ2-3	many	TRBD2	TGTGCCATCAGTGGAACCGGGACTAGGGTGGTAGATACGCAGTATTTT	CAISGTGTRVVDTQYF
TRBV7-9	TRBJ2-7	many	-	TGTGCCAGCAGCTTACGGGGGACGACTAGCTACGAGCAGTACTTC	CASSLRGTTSYEQYF
TRBV10-3	TRBJ2-1	many	TRBD2	TGTGCCATCAGTATTCGGGAGGGCCACGATGAGCAGTTCTTC	CAISIREGHDEQFF
TRBV18	TRBJ2-7	few	-	TGTGCCAGCTCCCACCGGGCCCAGGCCTACGAGCAGTACTTC	CASSHRAQAYEQYF
TRBV6-2/TRBV6-3	TRBJ2-5	many	TRBD2	TGTGCCAGCAGTTACCGGCTAGCGGGAACTCAGACCCAGTACTTC	CASSYRLAGTQTQYF
TRBV27	TRBJ2-4	many	-	TGTGCCAGCAGTTCAGGTTTGAATAACATTCAGTACTTC	CASSSGLNNIQYF
TRBV6-1	TRBJ1-1	many	-	TGTGCCAGCAGGGACCAAATCTACACTGAAGCTTTCTTT	CASRDQIYTEAFF
TRBV4-1	TRBJ2-1	many	-	TGCGCCAGCAGCCAACAGACCGGGACGCGGAACAATGAGCAGTTCTTC	CASSQQTGTRNNEQFF
TRBV5-4	TRBJ1-6	few	-	TGTGCCAGCAGCTTGGGATGGGGAAGCCAATCACCCCTCCACTTT	CASSLGWGSQSPLHF
TRBV20-1	TRBJ2-1	few	TRBD1	TGCAGTGCTAATAAGAGGACAGGGGGGACGTATGAGCAGTTCTTC	CSANKRTGGTYEQFF
TRBV27	TRBJ2-5	many	-	TGTGCCAGCAGTTTAGCCCGGGCCCGAGAGACCCAGTACTTC	CASSLARARETQYF
TRBV25-1	TRBJ1-4	many	-	TGTGCCAGCAGTGAATGGAGGCCCGGACAGACTTATAATGAAAAACTGTTTTTT	CASSEWRPGQTYNEKLFF
TRBV6-5	TRBJ2-5	few	-	TGTGCCAGCAGTTACGGCAGCGCAAAAGAGACCCAGTACTTC	CASSYGSAKETQYF
TRBV5-1	TRBJ2-7	-	-	TGCGCCAGCAGCCCGGCTCCGGGACAGGGGCCGAGGGGTGATAGCGGGAGTCAGTACTTC	CASSPAPGQGPRGDSGSQYF
TRBV10-3	TRBJ2-7	few	-	TGTGCCATCAGTGAGAGTATAGCCCCTCCTGGGGAGCAGTACTTC	CAISESIAPPGEQYF
TRBV5-1	TRBJ2-1	many	TRBD1	TGCGCCAGCAGCTTGGGACAGGGGGCGATCACCAATGAGCAGTTCTTC	CASSLGQGAITNEQFF